The rows below give T cell receptor beta chains drawn from one sample of a study of CD8 T cells in ankylosing spondylitis. TCRdb used MiXCR to reprocess the 5' RACE reads, holding one entry per CDR3 protein. The sample gives just under 350,000 distinct CDR3 sequences, about 15% of which show up once; 0.9% to 1.2% is in the top ten. Input material: blood, either unsorted or a sorted T cell fraction (not recorded which). These TCRs come from a male donor with ankylosing spondylitis or in good health (not recorded which). Each CDR3 is given with its conserved first and last residue.

j_call,v_call,cdr3_aa
TRBJ1-1,TRBV4-1,CASSQFGTPEAFF
TRBJ2-7,TRBV29-1,CSADLGTSPYEQYF
TRBJ2-5,TRBV6-1,CASSGGRQVETQYF
TRBJ2-6,TRBV18,CASSLDISGANVLTF
TRBJ2-6,TRBV5-1,CASSLDSEGDVLTF
TRBJ2-7,TRBV5-1,CASSWGQARDEQYF
TRBJ1-2,TRBV6-5,CASSYLAPGGALGYGYTF
TRBJ1-6,TRBV5-1,CASSLGFRTGDNSPLHF
TRBJ2-7,TRBV3-1,CASSQDPLGPSAKQYF
TRBJ2-3,TRBV12-3/TRBV12-4,CASSLQARPGTDTQYF
TRBJ1-1,TRBV28,CASTNPANTEAFF